These 17 T cell receptor beta chains originate from one sample sequenced in a study of monozygotic twins with inflammatory bowel disease. For each CDR3 protein, TCRdb gives one entry from its re-call of the 5' RACE reads, without DNA. Its listing shows nearly 450,000 distinct CDR3 sequences. The sequencing input was blood. The receptors were gathered from a human donor with ulcerative colitis or Crohn's disease, or a healthy co-twin of an affected twin (not recorded which).

V and J are TRBV19 and TRBJ2-5; TCRdb lists TRBD1, though no DNA is available to test this call. Germline V gene sequence: CDR1 LNHDA, CDR2 SQIVND (reference sequence). The CDR3 spans 13 residues. The CDR3 is CATWGKGQETQYF.

The rearrangement uses TRBV6-6 and TRBJ2-7; with no DNA, the TCRdb D assignment of TRBD1 cannot be verified. The germline CDR1 and CDR2 sequences are MNHNY and SVGAGI (reference sequence). The CDR3 has 12 residues. CDR3 protein: CASFRDGYEQYF.

The rearrangement uses TRBV5-1 and TRBJ2-1; no DNA is available, so the TRBD2 call from TCRdb remains unchecked. The CDR3 covers 18 residues. The germline V gene has CDR1 SGHRS and CDR2 YFSETQ. The CDR3 here is CASSSPALLAGGPDEQFF.

The chain joins TRBV5-1 to TRBJ2-5; the D call of TRBD1 rests on TCRdb alone, since no DNA is present to check it. Per the germline V gene, CDR1 is SGHRS and CDR2 is YFSETQ. The CDR3 totals 15 residues. The CDR3 loop reads CASSLEQGSWETQYF.

This rearrangement joins TRBV5-4 to TRBJ2-2; TCRdb outputs TRBD1, but without DNA this stays unchecked. The CDR3 consists of 15 residues. Germline loops: CDR1 SGHNT, CDR2 YYREEE (reference sequence). The CDR3 sequence is CASSQDRGGTGELFF. The variable domain in full, with the rest retrieved from reference TRBV5-4 and TRBJ2-2, is ETGVTQSPTHLIKTRGQQVTLRCSSQSGHNTVSWYQQALGQGPQFIFQYYREEENGRGNFPPRFSGLQFPNYSSELNVNALELDDSALYLCASSQDRGGTGELFFGEGSRLTVL.

This chain uses TRBV7-9 with TRBJ2-5; no DNA is available, so the TRBD2 call from TCRdb remains unchecked. CDR3 size: 14 residues. Germline loops: CDR1 SEHNR, CDR2 FQNEAQ (reference sequence). This chain's CDR3 is CASSRTPYQETQYF.

V is TRBV5-1 and J is TRBJ2-1; the D call of TRBD1 rests on TCRdb alone, since no DNA is present to check it. Germline CDR1 and CDR2: SGHRS and YFSETQ. The CDR3 extends over 14 amino acids. The CDR3 loop reads CASSSTEGQREQFF. Full variable domain (outside the CDR3, taken from reference TRBV5-1 and TRBJ2-1): KAGVTQTPRYLIKTRGQQVTLSCSPISGHRSVSWYQQTPGQGLQFLFEYFSETQRNKGNFPGRFSGRQFSNSRSEMNVSTLELGDSALYLCASSSTEGQREQFFGPGTRLTVL.

This sequence joins TRBV25-1 and TRBJ2-3; TCRdb's assignment of TRBD2 cannot be checked, as there is no DNA. Germline loops: CDR1 MGHDK, CDR2 SYGVNS. This CDR3 spans 16 amino acids. CDR3 region: CATNSVTGHGTDTQYF.

The gene calls are TRBV4-1 and TRBJ1-1. Germline V gene sequence: CDR1 MGHRA, CDR2 YSYEKL. The CDR3 is 14 residues long. The CDR3 sequence is CASSPSRIRTEAFF.

The chain has TRBV7-9 and TRBJ2-1. CDR3 length: 13 amino acids. CDR1 is SEHNR and CDR2 is FQNEAQ in the germline V gene (reference sequence). The CDR3 here is CASSSLEIYEQFF.

The CDR3 loop reads CASSESAGQKNEQFF. The chain employs TRBV7-3 and TRBJ2-1; TCRdb gives TRBD2 as the D gene, but with no DNA this cannot be confirmed. CDR1 and CDR2 (germline): SGHTA, FQGTGA. The CDR3 contains 15 residues.

The J gene is TRBJ2-6, the V gene TRBV28; TCRdb designates TRBD1, a call that cannot be tested without DNA. The CDR3 totals 15 residues. In germline, CDR1 is MDHEN, CDR2 SYDVKM. The CDR3 region is CASGTGAIGANVLTF.

The chain uses TRBV5-1 and TRBJ2-7; there is no DNA to check the TCRdb D call of TRBD1. Germline CDR1 and CDR2: SGHRS and YFSETQ. The CDR3 extends over 13 amino acids. The CDR3 loop reads CASSRQVSYEQYF.

The chain has TRBV9 and TRBJ2-2; absent DNA, TCRdb's TRBD2 call cannot be checked. The CDR3 extends over 15 amino acids. CDR1 is SGDLS, CDR2 YYNGEE, per germline. CDR3: CASSVASGGTGELFF.

This rearrangement joins TRBV7-9 to TRBJ1-1. Germline V gene data show CDR1 as SEHNR and CDR2 as FQNEAQ (reference sequence). CDR3 length: 16 amino acids. CDR3 in amino acids: CASSWGGGRANTEAFF.

This chain connects TRBV19 to TRBJ1-5. Germline V gene lookup returns CDR1 LNHDA and CDR2 SQIVND (reference sequence). CDR3 length: 14 residues. Here the CDR3 reads CASSIQRADQPQHF. The full variable domain, completed using reference TRBV19 and TRBJ1-5, is DGGITQSPKYLFRKEGQNVTLSCEQNLNHDAMYWYRQDPGQGLRLIYYSQIVNDFQKGDIAEGYSVSREKKESFPLTVTSAQKNPTAFYLCASSIQRADQPQHFGDGTRLSIL.

The chain couples TRBV18 to TRBJ2-2; TCRdb proposes TRBD1, but this gene call is untestable without DNA. The CDR3 length is 17 residues. The germline CDR1 and CDR2 sequences are KGHSH and LQKENI. CDR3 residues: CASSPPMGQGGTGELFF.